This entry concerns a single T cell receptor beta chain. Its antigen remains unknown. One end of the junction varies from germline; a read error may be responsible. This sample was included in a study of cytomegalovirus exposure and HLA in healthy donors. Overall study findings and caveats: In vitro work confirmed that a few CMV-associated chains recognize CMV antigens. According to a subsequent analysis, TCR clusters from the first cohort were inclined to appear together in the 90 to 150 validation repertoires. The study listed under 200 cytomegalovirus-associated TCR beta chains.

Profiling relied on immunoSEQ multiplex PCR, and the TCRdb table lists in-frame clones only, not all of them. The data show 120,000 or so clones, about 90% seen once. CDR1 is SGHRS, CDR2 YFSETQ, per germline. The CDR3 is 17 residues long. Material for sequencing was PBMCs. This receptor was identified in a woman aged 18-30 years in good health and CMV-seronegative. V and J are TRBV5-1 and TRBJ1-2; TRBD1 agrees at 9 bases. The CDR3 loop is CASSAGDREPPSMGRSF. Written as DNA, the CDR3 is TGCGCCAGCAGCGCCGGGGACAGGGAGCCCCCCTCTATGGGAAGGTCCTTC. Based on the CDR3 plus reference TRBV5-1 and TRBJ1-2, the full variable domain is KAGVTQTPRYLIKTRGQQVTLSCSPISGHRSVSWYQQTPGQGLQFLFEYFSETQRNKGNFPGRFSGRQFSNSRSEMNVSTLELGDSALYLCASSAGDREPPSMGRSFGSGTRLTVV.